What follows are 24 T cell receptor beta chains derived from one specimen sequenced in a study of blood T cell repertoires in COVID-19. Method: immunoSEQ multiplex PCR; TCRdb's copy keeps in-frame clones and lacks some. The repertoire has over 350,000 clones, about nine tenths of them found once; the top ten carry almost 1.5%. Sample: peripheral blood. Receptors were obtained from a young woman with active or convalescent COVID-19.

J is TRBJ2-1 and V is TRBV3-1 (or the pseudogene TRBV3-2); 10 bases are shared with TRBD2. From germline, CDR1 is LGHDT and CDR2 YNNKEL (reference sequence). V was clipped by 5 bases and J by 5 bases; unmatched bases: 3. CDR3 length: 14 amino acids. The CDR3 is CASSKGLANNEQFF. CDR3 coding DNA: TGTGCCAGCAGCAAGGGACTAGCGAACAATGAGCAGTTCTTC.

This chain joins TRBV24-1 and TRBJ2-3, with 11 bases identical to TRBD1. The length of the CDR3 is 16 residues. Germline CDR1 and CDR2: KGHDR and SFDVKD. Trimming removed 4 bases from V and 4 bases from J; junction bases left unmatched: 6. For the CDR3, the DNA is TGTGCCACCAGTGACTCCGGACAGGGGGCAGCAGATACGCAGTATTTT. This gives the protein CATSDSGQGAADTQYF.

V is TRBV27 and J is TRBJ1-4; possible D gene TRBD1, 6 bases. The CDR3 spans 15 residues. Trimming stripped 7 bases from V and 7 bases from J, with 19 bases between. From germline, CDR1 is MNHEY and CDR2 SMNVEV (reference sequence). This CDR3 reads CASKLLSGGGEKLFF. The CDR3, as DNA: TGTGCCAGCAAACTCCTTTCGGGGGGCGGTGAAAAACTGTTTTTT.

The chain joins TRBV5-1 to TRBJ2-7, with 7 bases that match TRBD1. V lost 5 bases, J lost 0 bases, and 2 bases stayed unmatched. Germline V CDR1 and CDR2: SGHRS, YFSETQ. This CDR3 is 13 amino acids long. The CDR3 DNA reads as TGCGCCAGCAGGAGGGACAGCTCCTACGAGCAGTACTTC. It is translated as CASRRDSSYEQYF.

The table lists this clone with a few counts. CDR3 sequence: CASSIPSNTGGQYNEQFF. DNA of the CDR3: TGTGCCAGTAGTATTCCGTCGAATACAGGGGGCCAGTACAATGAGCAGTTCTTC. The J gene is TRBJ2-1, the V gene TRBV19, with 9 bases fitting TRBD1. The germline CDR1 and CDR2 sequences are LNHDA and SQIVND (reference sequence). The J segment lost 4 bases and the V segment lost 3 bases, leaving 13 bases of the junction unmatched. The CDR3 length is 18 residues.

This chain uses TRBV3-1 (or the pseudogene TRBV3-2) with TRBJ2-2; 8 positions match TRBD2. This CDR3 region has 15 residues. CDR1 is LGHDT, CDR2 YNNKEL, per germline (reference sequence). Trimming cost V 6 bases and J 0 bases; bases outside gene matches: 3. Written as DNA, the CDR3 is TGTGCCAGCAGTAATAGCGGGACGAACACCGGGGAGCTGTTTTTT. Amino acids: CASSNSGTNTGELFF.

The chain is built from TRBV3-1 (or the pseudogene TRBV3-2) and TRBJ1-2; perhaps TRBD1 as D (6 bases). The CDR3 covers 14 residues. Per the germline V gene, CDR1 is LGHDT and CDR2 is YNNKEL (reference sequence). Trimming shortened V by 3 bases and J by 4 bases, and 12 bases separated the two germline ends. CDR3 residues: CASSQASDSYGYTF. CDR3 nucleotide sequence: TGTGCCAGCAGCCAGGCATCGGACAGCTATGGCTACACCTTC.

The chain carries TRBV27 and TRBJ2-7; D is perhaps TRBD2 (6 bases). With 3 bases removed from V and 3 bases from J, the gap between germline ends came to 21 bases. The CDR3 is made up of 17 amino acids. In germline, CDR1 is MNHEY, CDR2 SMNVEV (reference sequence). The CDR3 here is CASSFSGSFQNYYEQYF. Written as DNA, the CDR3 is TGTGCCAGCAGTTTCTCCGGGAGCTTCCAGAATTACTACGAGCAGTACTTC.

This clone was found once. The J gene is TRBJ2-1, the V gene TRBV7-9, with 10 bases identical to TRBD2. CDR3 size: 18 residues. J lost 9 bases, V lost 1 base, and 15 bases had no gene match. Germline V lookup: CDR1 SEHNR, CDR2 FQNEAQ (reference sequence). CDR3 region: CASSLGRLAGVLSIEQFF. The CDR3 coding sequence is TGTGCCAGCAGCTTAGGCCGCCTAGCGGGAGTACTCAGTATTGAGCAGTTCTTC.

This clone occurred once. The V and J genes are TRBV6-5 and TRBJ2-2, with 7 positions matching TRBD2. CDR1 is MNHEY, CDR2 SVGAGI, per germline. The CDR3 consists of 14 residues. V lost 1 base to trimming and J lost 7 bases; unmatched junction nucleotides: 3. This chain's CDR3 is CASSYFTGGGELFF. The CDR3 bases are TGTGCCAGCAGTTACTTCACGGGGGGCGGGGAGCTGTTTTTT.

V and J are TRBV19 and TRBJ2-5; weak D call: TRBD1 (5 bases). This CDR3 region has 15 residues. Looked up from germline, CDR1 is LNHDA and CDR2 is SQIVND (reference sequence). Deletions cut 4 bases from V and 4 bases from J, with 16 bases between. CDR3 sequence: CASSTSQGFRETQYF. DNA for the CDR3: TGTGCCAGTAGTACCAGTCAGGGTTTTCGAGAGACCCAGTACTTC.

Here the CDR3 reads CSASRSSRDTQYF. The DNA for the CDR3 is TGCAGTGCCAGTCGTAGTTCTCGGGATACGCAGTATTTT. The chain carries TRBV20-1 and TRBJ2-3; D gene uncertain. Germline V CDR1 and CDR2: DFQATT, SNEGSKA (reference sequence). V dropped 6 bases and J dropped 6 bases, with 16 bases sitting between them. This CDR3 region has 13 residues.

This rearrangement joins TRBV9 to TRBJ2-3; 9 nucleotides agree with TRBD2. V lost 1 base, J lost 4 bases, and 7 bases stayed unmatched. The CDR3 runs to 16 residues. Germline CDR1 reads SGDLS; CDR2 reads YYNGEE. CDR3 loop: CASSVSDASGADTQYF. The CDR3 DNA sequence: TGTGCCAGCAGCGTATCCGATGCTAGCGGGGCAGATACGCAGTATTTT.

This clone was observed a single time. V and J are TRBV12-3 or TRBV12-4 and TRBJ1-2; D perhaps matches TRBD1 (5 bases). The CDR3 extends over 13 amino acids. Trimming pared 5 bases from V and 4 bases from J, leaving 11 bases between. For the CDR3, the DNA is TGTGCCAGCAGTCACGACAGACTCTATGGCTACACCTTC. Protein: CASSHDRLYGYTF.

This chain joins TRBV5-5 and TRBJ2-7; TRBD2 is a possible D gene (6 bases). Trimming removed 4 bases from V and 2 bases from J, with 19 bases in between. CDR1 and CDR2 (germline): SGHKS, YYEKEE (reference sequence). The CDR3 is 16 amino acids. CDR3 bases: TGTGCCAGCAGCCACCTCCAAGCGGGCCCAACCTACGAGCAGTACTTC. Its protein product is CASSHLQAGPTYEQYF.

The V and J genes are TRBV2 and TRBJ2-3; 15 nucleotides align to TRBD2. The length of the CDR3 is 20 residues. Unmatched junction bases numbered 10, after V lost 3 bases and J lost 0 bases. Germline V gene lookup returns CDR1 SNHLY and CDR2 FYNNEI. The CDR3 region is CASSDPLGTSGRRSTDTQYF. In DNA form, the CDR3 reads TGTGCCAGCAGTGATCCTTTGGGGACTAGCGGGAGGAGGAGCACAGATACGCAGTATTTT.

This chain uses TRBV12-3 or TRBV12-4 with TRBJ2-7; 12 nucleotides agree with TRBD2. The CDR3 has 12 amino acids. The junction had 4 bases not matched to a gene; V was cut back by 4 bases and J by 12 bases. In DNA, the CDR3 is TGTGCCAGCAGTTCCCCTAGCGGGGGGGTGTACTTC. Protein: CASSSPSGGVYF.

As DNA, the CDR3 is TGTGCCAGCAGTCTAGCGGTAAACTCTGGGGCCAACGTCCTGACTTTC. Its protein product is CASSLAVNSGANVLTF. The chain links TRBV21-1 to TRBJ2-6; the table's D call, TRBD2, was not checked against the DNA. TRBV21-1 has pseudogene status. The length of the CDR3 is 16 residues.

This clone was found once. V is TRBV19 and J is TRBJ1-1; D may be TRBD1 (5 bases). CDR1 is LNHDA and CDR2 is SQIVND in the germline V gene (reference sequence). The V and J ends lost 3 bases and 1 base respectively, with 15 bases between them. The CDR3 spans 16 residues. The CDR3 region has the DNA TGTGCCAGTAGTATTGGCGGGGGGGTCGGGAACACTGAAGCTTTCTTT. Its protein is CASSIGGGVGNTEAFF.

CDR3 sequence reads: CASSLIKSGGSYNEQFF. The CDR3 bases are TGTGCCAGCAGCTTAATAAAGAGCGGGGGCTCCTACAATGAGCAGTTCTTC. The V call is TRBV7-9, the J call TRBJ2-1; 8 bases agree with TRBD2. V was pared by 2 bases and J by 0 bases, with 6 bases of the junction left unmatched. The germline V gene has CDR1 SEHNR and CDR2 FQNEAQ (reference sequence). This CDR3 is built from 17 residues. Supplemented by reference TRBV7-9 and TRBJ2-1, the full variable domain reads DTGVSQNPRHKITKRGQNVTFRCDPISEHNRLYWYRQTLGQGPEFLTYFQNEAQLEKSRLLSDRFSAERPKGSFSTLEIQRTEQGDSAMYLCASSLIKSGGSYNEQFFGPGTRLTVL.

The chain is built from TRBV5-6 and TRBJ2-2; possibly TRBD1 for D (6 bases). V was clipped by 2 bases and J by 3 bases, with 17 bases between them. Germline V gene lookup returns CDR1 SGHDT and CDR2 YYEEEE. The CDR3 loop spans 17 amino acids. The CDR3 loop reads CASSLGTEGEYTGELFF. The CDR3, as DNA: TGTGCCAGCAGCTTAGGTACTGAGGGGGAATACACCGGGGAGCTGTTTTTT.

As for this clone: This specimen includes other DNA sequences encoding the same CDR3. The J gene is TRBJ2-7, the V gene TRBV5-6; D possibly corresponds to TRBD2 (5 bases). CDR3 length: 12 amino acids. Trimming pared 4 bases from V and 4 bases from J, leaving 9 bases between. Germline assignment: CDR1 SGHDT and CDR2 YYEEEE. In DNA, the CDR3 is TGTGCCAGCAGCCCGCGAGGGTACGAGCAGTACTTC. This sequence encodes CASSPRGYEQYF.

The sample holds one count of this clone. The CDR3 region is CASSEARETSNQPQHF. CDR3 coding DNA: TGTGCCAGCAGTGAAGCGAGGGAGACTAGCAATCAGCCCCAGCATTTT. The gene calls are TRBV6-1 and TRBJ1-5; D is unclear. Germline V gives CDR1 MNHNS, CDR2 SASEGT. Deletions cut 0 bases from V and 0 bases from J, with 9 bases between. The CDR3 spans 16 residues.

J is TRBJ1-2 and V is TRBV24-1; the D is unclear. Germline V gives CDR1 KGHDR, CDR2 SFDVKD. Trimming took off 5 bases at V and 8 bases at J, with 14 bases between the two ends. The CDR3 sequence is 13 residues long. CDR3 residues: CATSASEGGGYTF. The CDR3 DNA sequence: TGTGCCACCAGTGCGTCGGAGGGAGGCGGCTACACCTTC.